This TCR beta chain was identified during a study of blood T cells in healthy people across ages. Points from the study as a whole: Long-lived donors had more naive CD4+ cells and higher diversity than aged donors. Shifts in expanded clonotypes may have been confounded by donor CMV status, which was unknown.

The CDR3 covers 14 residues. Trimming took 4 bases from V and 5 from J, leaving 11 bases between them. Germline CDR1 is SGHVS and CDR2 is FQNEAQ. Next came a second PCR, run for roughly 6 to 11 cycles, which used a sample-barcoded 5' primer along with a J-beta primer mix. One entry per CDR3 protein results from TCRdb running MiXCR on the 5' RACE reads. The sample carries roughly 680,000 distinct CDR3 sequences, 45% to 50% recorded once. Concerning this clonotype itself: Antigen specificity is unknown.

Sequenced input: blood. The chain employs TRBV7-8 and TRBJ2-2; possibly TRBD1 or TRBD2 for D (5 bases each). The receptor was isolated from a woman between 55 and 75 years old in good health. CDR3 DNA: TGTGCCAGCAGCTGGGATGGGGGTACCGGGGAGCTGTTTTTT. It yields the protein CASSWDGGTGELFF.